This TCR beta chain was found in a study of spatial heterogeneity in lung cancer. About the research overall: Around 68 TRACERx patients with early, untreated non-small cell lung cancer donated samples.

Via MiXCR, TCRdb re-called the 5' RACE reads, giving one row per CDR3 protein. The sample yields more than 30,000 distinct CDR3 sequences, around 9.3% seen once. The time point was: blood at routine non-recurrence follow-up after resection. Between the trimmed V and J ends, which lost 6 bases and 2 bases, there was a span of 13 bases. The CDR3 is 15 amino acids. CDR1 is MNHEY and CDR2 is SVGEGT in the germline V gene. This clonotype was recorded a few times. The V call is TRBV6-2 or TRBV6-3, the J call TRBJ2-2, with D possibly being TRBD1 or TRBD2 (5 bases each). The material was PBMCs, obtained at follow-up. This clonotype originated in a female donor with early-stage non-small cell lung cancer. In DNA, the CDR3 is TGTGCCAGCAGCCGGGGACGGGCAAACACCGGGGAGCTGTTTTTT. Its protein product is CASSRGRANTGELFF.